Listed below are T cell receptor beta chains from one sample, sequenced in a study of T-cell memory formation after mild COVID-19. TCRdb re-called the 5' RACE reads through MiXCR, storing one row per CDR3 protein. The sample lists 350,000 to 500,000 distinct CDR3 sequences; 20% to 30% were seen once. The sample consisted of PBMCs or a T cell subset sorted from them (not recorded which). These receptors all come from an adult woman who had mild COVID-19 (a few samples of this study predate the infection). Cell type and time point are not known. The CDR3 runs from the conserved cysteine through the conserved F or W. D genes are given only for firm matches. Clone size is given for some rows only: seen once, a few or many times, or a class if the clone is expanded.

>TRBJ2-2|TRBD1|few|TRBV7-2
CASSLGGTGNTGELFF
TGTGCCAGCAGCTTAGGCGGGACAGGGAATACCGGGGAGCTGTTTTTT
>TRBJ2-7|-|-|TRBV6-1
CASSEIPSYEQYF
TGTGCCAGCAGTGAAATCCCCAGTTACGAGCAGTACTTC
>TRBJ1-1|-|once|TRBV29-1
CSVEVGDLRAFF
TGCAGCGTTGAAGTCGGGGACCTTAGGGCTTTCTTT
>TRBJ2-3|-|-|TRBV9
CASSPFTGPGTDTQYF
TGTGCCAGCAGCCCATTTACAGGTCCGGGAACAGATACGCAGTATTTT
>TRBJ2-5|TRBD1|few|TRBV12-3/TRBV12-4
CASSFRGPGETQYF
TGTGCCAGCAGTTTCAGGGGGCCGGGGGAGACCCAGTACTTC
>TRBJ2-7|-|few|TRBV30
CAWMDGGGPYEQYF
TGTGCCTGGATGGATGGAGGGGGGCCCTACGAGCAGTACTTC
>TRBJ1-1|-|few|TRBV19
CASSIDGWGTEAFF
TGTGCCAGTAGTATAGATGGGTGGGGGACTGAAGCTTTCTTT
>TRBJ2-7|-|-|TRBV6-1
CASSEDFRASYEQYF
TGTGCCAGCAGTGAAGATTTTAGGGCGAGTTACGAGCAGTACTTC
>TRBJ1-2|TRBD1|-|TRBV5-1
CASSLVQGEYGYTF
TGCGCCAGCAGCTTGGTCCAGGGGGAGTATGGCTACACCTTC
>TRBJ1-1|TRBD1|once|TRBV5-1
CASSPTGGMANTEAFF
TGCGCCAGCAGCCCCACAGGGGGCATGGCGAACACTGAAGCTTTCTTT
>TRBJ2-4|-|few|TRBV7-8
CASSLDAGPGKNIQYF
TGTGCCAGCAGCTTAGATGCAGGGCCGGGCAAAAACATTCAGTACTTC
>TRBJ2-5|TRBD2|-|TRBV29-1
CSAEAGEETQYF
TGCAGCGCTGAGGCGGGGGAAGAGACCCAGTACTTC
>TRBJ2-2|-|-|TRBV7-9
CAGGEAPSNTGELFF
TGTGCCGGCGGGGAGGCACCTTCAAACACCGGGGAGCTGTTTTTT
>TRBJ1-2|-|few|TRBV7-8
CASNPFQRRGYGYTF
TGTGCCAGCAACCCATTTCAGCGGAGAGGCTATGGCTACACCTTC
>TRBJ1-1|-|few|TRBV5-1
CASNPFTGNTEAFF
TGCGCCAGCAACCCTTTTACAGGGAACACTGAAGCTTTCTTT
>TRBJ2-1|-|-|TRBV18
CASSPPGDHEQFF
TGTGCCAGCTCACCACCGGGGGACCATGAGCAGTTCTTC
>TRBJ1-1|TRBD1|few|TRBV6-5
CASSYSRGLSNTEAFF
TGTGCCAGCAGTTACTCGAGGGGGCTGAGTAACACTGAAGCTTTCTTT
>TRBJ2-1|-|-|TRBV4-1
CASSQDRMGNEQFF
TGCGCCAGCAGCCAAGATCGGATGGGTAATGAGCAGTTCTTC
>TRBJ2-1|-|few|TRBV6-2/TRBV6-3
CASSSRDNAYNEQFF
TGTGCCAGCAGCAGCCGGGACAATGCCTACAATGAGCAGTTCTTC
>TRBJ2-5|-|few|TRBV20-1
CSAREKGWPTGAQETQYF
TGCAGTGCTAGAGAGAAGGGGTGGCCTACCGGTGCCCAAGAGACCCAGTACTTC
>TRBJ2-7|-|-|TRBV7-9
CASRASQHSYEQYF
TGTGCCAGCAGAGCGTCCCAGCACTCCTACGAGCAGTACTTC
>TRBJ1-6|TRBD1|-|TRBV7-8
CASSWGQSNSPLHF
TGTGCCAGCAGTTGGGGACAGTCTAATTCACCCCTCCACTTT
>TRBJ2-3|-|-|TRBV7-4
CASSPHPQGVGTDTQYF
TGTGCCAGCAGCCCCCATCCTCAGGGCGTCGGCACAGATACGCAGTATTTT
>TRBJ2-3|-|-|TRBV7-9
CASSLAIGTTDTQYF
TGTGCCAGCAGCTTAGCTATCGGGACGACAGATACGCAGTATTTT
>TRBJ2-7|TRBD2|-|TRBV7-2
CASSSADGGFYEQYF
TGTGCCAGCAGCTCCGCGGACGGGGGGTTCTACGAGCAGTACTTC
>TRBJ2-3|-|few|TRBV15
CATSTRVSGTTDTQYF
TGTGCCACAAGTACTAGGGTTAGCGGCACCACAGATACGCAGTATTTT
>TRBJ1-1|-|few|TRBV20-1
CSAKVSPKAEAFF
TGCAGTGCTAAGGTATCGCCGAAGGCGGAAGCTTTCTTT
>TRBJ2-7|TRBD1|-|TRBV4-1
CASSHPPGQGPLNEQYF
TGCGCCAGCAGCCATCCTCCGGGACAGGGTCCTTTGAACGAGCAGTACTTC
>TRBJ2-1|TRBD2|many|TRBV27
CASSPPLAGHNEQFF
TGTGCCAGCAGTCCGCCACTAGCGGGACACAATGAGCAGTTCTTC
>TRBJ2-7|TRBD2|few|TRBV7-8
CASSLVEASGRGEQYF
TGTGCCAGCAGCTTAGTCGAGGCTAGCGGGAGAGGTGAGCAGTACTTC
>TRBJ1-6|TRBD1|-|TRBV4-1
CASSLAQGAGSPLHF
TGCGCCAGCAGCCTCGCCCAGGGGGCTGGGTCACCCCTCCACTTT
>TRBJ2-3|-|-|TRBV29-1
CSVYPTDTQYF
TGCAGCGTTTACCCCACAGATACGCAGTATTTT
>TRBJ2-1|TRBD1|few|TRBV7-9
CASSLGQNSYNEQFF
TGTGCCAGCAGCCTGGGACAGAACTCCTACAATGAGCAGTTCTTC
>TRBJ2-7|-|-|TRBV3-1
CASSQAELGEQYF
TGTGCCAGCAGCCAAGCGGAGTTGGGCGAGCAGTACTTC
>TRBJ2-1|-|few|TRBV29-1
CSVDPAGTYVYNEQFF
TGCAGCGTTGACCCGGCGGGCACCTACGTATACAATGAGCAGTTCTTC
>TRBJ2-1|TRBD2|-|TRBV12-3/TRBV12-4
CASSLLAGRGKEFF
TGTGCCAGCAGTTTACTAGCGGGGAGGGGTAAGGAGTTCTTC
>TRBJ1-2|TRBD1|few|TRBV12-3/TRBV12-4
CASSGGQAYGYTF
TGTGCCAGCAGCGGTGGACAGGCCTATGGCTACACCTTC
>TRBJ2-1|-|few|TRBV10-3
CAISGSSWGEQFF
TGTGCCATCAGTGGATCGTCCTGGGGTGAGCAGTTCTTC
>TRBJ2-7|-|few|TRBV12-3/TRBV12-4
CASSLERGYEQYF
TGTGCCAGCAGTTTAGAACGGGGTTACGAGCAGTACTTC
>TRBJ2-1|-|few|TRBV5-1
CASSSFTYNEQFF
TGCGCCAGCAGCTCATTCACCTACAATGAGCAGTTCTTC
>TRBJ2-1|TRBD2|few|TRBV4-3
CASSQEASGLNEQFF
TGCGCCAGCAGCCAAGAGGCTAGCGGGTTGAATGAGCAGTTCTTC
>TRBJ1-1|-|few|TRBV5-1
CASSLAAPNTEAFF
TGCGCCAGCAGCTTGGCTGCACCGAACACTGAAGCTTTCTTT
>TRBJ2-3|-|-|TRBV2
CASRQRANTDTQYF
TGTGCCAGCAGACAGAGGGCCAACACAGATACGCAGTATTTT
>TRBJ1-5|TRBD1|many|TRBV7-6
CASSPHDRGLGQPQHF
TGTGCCAGCAGCCCGCACGACAGGGGGCTTGGGCAGCCCCAGCATTTT
>TRBJ2-1|TRBD2|many|TRBV7-9
CASSPAHIGRALAGNEQFF
TGTGCCAGCAGCCCGGCCCATATAGGGCGGGCGCTAGCGGGTAATGAGCAGTTCTTC
>TRBJ1-5|TRBD1|few|TRBV3-1
CASSQAQQGIHNQPQHF
TGTGCCAGCAGCCAAGCTCAACAGGGGATCCACAATCAGCCCCAGCATTTT
>TRBJ1-5|-|-|TRBV5-6
CASSWGPPSRNQPQHF
TGTGCCAGCAGCTGGGGGCCGCCTTCAAGAAATCAGCCCCAGCATTTT
>TRBJ2-3|-|-|TRBV6-5
CASSSLQGSDTQYF
TGTGCCAGCAGTTCTCTCCAGGGGTCAGATACGCAGTATTTT
>TRBJ2-3|-|-|TRBV7-2
CASSLAHTDTQYF
TGTGCCAGCAGCTTAGCACACACAGATACGCAGTATTTT
>TRBJ1-2|TRBD1|-|TRBV3-1
CASSPGRGPNYGYTF
TGTGCCAGCAGCCCGGGCAGGGGGCCCAACTATGGCTACACCTTC
>TRBJ1-2|-|few|TRBV12-3/TRBV12-4
CASSAGTADYGYTF
TGTGCCAGCAGCGCTGGGACCGCAGACTATGGCTACACCTTC
>TRBJ1-3|-|-|TRBV6-5
CASSYGQLFSGNTIYF
TGTGCCAGCAGTTACGGGCAGCTATTCTCTGGAAACACCATATATTTT
>TRBJ2-7|TRBD1|few|TRBV5-1
CASSTRDRAYEQYF
TGCGCCAGCAGCACCCGGGACAGGGCCTACGAGCAGTACTTC
>TRBJ2-3|TRBD2|-|TRBV12-3/TRBV12-4
CASSLTAGAADTQYF
TGTGCCAGCAGTTTAACGGCGGGAGCAGCAGATACGCAGTATTTT
>TRBJ1-2|-|-|TRBV5-6
CASSPLGQVTIGYTF
TGTGCCAGCAGCCCCCTAGGACAAGTAACTATCGGCTACACCTTC
>TRBJ2-2|-|few|TRBV4-2
CASSQDPSGGSRTGELFF
TGTGCCAGCAGCCAAGATCCGAGTGGCGGCTCTCGCACCGGGGAGCTGTTTTTT
>TRBJ2-1|-|-|TRBV24-1
CATQGGRDYEQFF
TGTGCCACTCAAGGTGGCAGGGACTATGAGCAGTTCTTC
>TRBJ1-2|-|large|TRBV25-1
CASSETAEGDYGYTF
TGTGCCAGCAGTGAAACTGCAGAAGGGGACTATGGCTACACCTTC